This TCR beta chain is from a study of glioma-infiltrating T cells. Broader study findings: Gliomas, especially low-grade, showed above-expected tissue-blood divergence; non-neoplastic patients showed below. Only very few CDR3 sequences appeared in both tissue and blood.

Using RNA template, CDR3s of TCR alpha and beta were amplified with iRepertoire arm-PCR. Tissue mRNA or PBMC total RNA, roughly 85-450 ng, went into one-step reverse transcription and amplification. TCRdb redid the calling of the multiplex PCR reads with MiXCR, one entry per CDR3 protein. The sample has some 190,000 distinct CDR3 sequences, over 30% seen once; the top ten hold 20% to 25%. CDR3 length: 14 amino acids. The germline V gene has CDR1 MGHDK and CDR2 SYGVNS. The J segment lost 3 bases and the V segment lost 8 bases, leaving 6 bases of the junction unmatched. As to this clonotype: The antigen is unknown.

The sample was glioma tissue, nonneoplastic brain tissue, or PBMCs (not recorded which). The chain has TRBV25-1 and TRBJ2-7; 11 bases agree with TRBD2. The sequence derives from a human donor with low-grade glioma or glioblastoma, undergoing nonglioma brain surgery, or in good health (not recorded which). The CDR3 sequence: CASAVAGGHYEQYF. The CDR3 DNA follows: TGTGCCAGCGCTGTAGCGGGAGGGCACTACGAGCAGTACTTC.